These 31 T cell receptor beta chains share one sample of origin, sequenced in a study of T cell repertoires in cytomegalovirus infection. One entry per CDR3 protein, called by TCRdb with MiXCR from the reads. The table shows 120,000 to 150,000 distinct CDR3 sequences, with about 6.1% occurring only once. The sequencing sample was made of PBMCs. All receptors come from a human donor in good health (CMV status not recorded). Some clones in this sample may be carry-over from other donors' samples.

This clonotype was observed many times. This sequence joins TRBV5-5 and TRBJ2-5; maybe TRBD2 (5 bases). There are 15 residues in the CDR3. The ends were cut back, 6 bases at V and 6 bases at J, with 21 bases in the middle. Germline V lookup: CDR1 SGHKS, CDR2 YYEKEE (reference sequence). The CDR3 nucleotides read TGTGCCAGCATCCTAGGAGGTGACGGGCGACAGACCCAGTACTTC. Translating gives CASILGGDGRQTQYF. Looking up the rest from reference TRBV5-5 and TRBJ2-5 gives the full variable domain: DAGVTQSPTHLIKTRGQQVTLRCSPISGHKSVSWYQQVLGQGPQFIFQYYEKEERGRGNFPDRFSARQFPNYSSELNVNALLLGDSALYLCASILGGDGRQTQYFGPGTRLLVL.

This clonotype came up many times. The rearrangement joins TRBV11-2 to TRBJ2-1; 8 positions agree with TRBD2. The CDR3 is made up of 16 amino acids. Germline V gene sequence: CDR1 SGHAT, CDR2 FQNNGV. J was trimmed by 7 bases and V by 3 bases; bases with no gene match: 11. CDR3 DNA: TGTGCCAGCAGCTTGGAAGGAGCGGGGGCCTGGAATGAGCAGTTCTTC. Translated: CASSLEGAGAWNEQFF.

With regard to this clonotype: This may come from a read error, since a much larger clone is one base off. The rearrangement joins TRBV20-1 to TRBJ2-7, with D unresolved. Per germline, CDR1 DFQATT and CDR2 SNEGSKA (reference sequence). Trimming took off 1 base at V and 3 bases at J, with 10 bases between the two ends. The length of the CDR3 is 13 residues. CDR3 coding DNA: TGCAGTGCTAGAGTCACGGCCTACTACGAGCAGTACTTC. This gives the protein CSARVTAYYEQYF.

This clonotype has at least ten counts. The chain has TRBV24-1 and TRBJ2-7; D is uncertain. Deletions cut 3 bases from V and 0 bases from J, with 14 bases between. This CDR3 is built from 16 residues. Germline values: CDR1 KGHDR, CDR2 SFDVKD. DNA of the CDR3: TGTGCCACCAGTGATCCCCCGTCAAGGAGCTCCTACGAGCAGTACTTC. Its protein product is CATSDPPSRSSYEQYF.

This clonotype was observed a few times. The CDR3 sequence is CASSGTSGVQETQYF. The CDR3 nucleotides read TGCGCCAGCAGTGGGACTAGCGGGGTCCAAGAGACCCAGTACTTC. The chain employs TRBV10-2 and TRBJ2-5, with 12 bases that match TRBD2. This CDR3 contains 15 residues. Germline V gene sequence: CDR1 WSHSY, CDR2 SAAADI. With V trimmed by 4 bases and J by 1 base, 1 base remained unmatched.

This clonotype has at least ten counts. The rearrangement joins TRBV27 to TRBJ2-3; 7 bases fit TRBD1. The CDR3 covers 16 residues. The J segment lost 2 bases and the V segment lost 3 bases, leaving 8 bases of the junction unmatched. Germline loops: CDR1 MNHEY, CDR2 SMNVEV (reference sequence). The CDR3: CASSFLGTDNTDTQYF. The DNA for the CDR3 is TGTGCCAGCAGTTTCTTAGGGACAGACAACACAGATACGCAGTATTTT.

In this sample, this clonotype turned up many times. The chain carries TRBV7-2 and TRBJ1-6, with D hard to call. This CDR3 has 15 amino acids. CDR1 and CDR2 (germline): SGHTA, FQGNSA. Trimming took off 1 base at V and 10 bases at J, with 14 bases between the two ends. The CDR3 bases are TGTGCCAGCAGCTTAGTTCCAGCCGGGTTGTCACCCCTCCACTTT. Translation: CASSLVPAGLSPLHF.

This clonotype was observed at least ten times. J is TRBJ2-7 and V is TRBV4-1, with 8 bases identical to TRBD2. The length of the CDR3 is 14 residues. J was trimmed by 6 bases and V by 2 bases; bases with no gene match: 6. The germline V gene has CDR1 MGHRA and CDR2 YSYEKL. The CDR3 coding sequence is TGCGCCAGCAGCCAACCCGGGAGGGTGGGCGAGCAGTACTTC. Protein: CASSQPGRVGEQYF.

The chain couples TRBV7-9 to TRBJ2-3; TRBD2 matches 13 bases. The CDR3 runs 19 residues. V dropped 5 bases and J dropped 6; count of bases not matched to a gene: 17. In germline, CDR1 is SEHNR, CDR2 FQNEAQ (reference sequence). Written as DNA, the CDR3 is TGTGCCAGCAGCCAGACGCGACTAGCGGGGGGCCTTCTCCCCGATACGCAGTATTTT. Protein sequence: CASSQTRLAGGLLPDTQYF.

This clonotype has a count of ten or more. The chain couples TRBV11-2 to TRBJ2-1; D is uncertain. Trimming took 2 bases from V and 2 from J, leaving 10 bases between them. The length of the CDR3 is 15 residues. Germline-derived CDR1 and CDR2 are SGHAT and FQNNGV. The CDR3 nucleotides read TGTGCCAGCAGCTTACAAGGACGAGCCTACAATGAGCAGTTCTTC. Its translation: CASSLQGRAYNEQFF. Full variable domain (rest looked up from reference TRBV11-2 and TRBJ2-1): EAGVAQSPRYKIIEKRQSVAFWCNPISGHATLYWYQQILGQGPKLLIQFQNNGVVDDSQLPKDRFSAERLKGVDSTLKIQPAKLEDSAVYLCASSLQGRAYNEQFFGPGTRLTVL.

This clonotype was seen at least ten times. The chain has TRBV6-2 or TRBV6-3 and TRBJ2-5; 10 positions match TRBD2. Germline V gene data show CDR1 as MNHEY and CDR2 as SVGEGT. The CDR3 length is 13 residues. The junction had 2 bases not matched to a gene; V was cut back by 5 bases and J by 5 bases. The CDR3 nucleotides are TGTGCCAGCAGTGAAGCGGGGGGGGAGACCCAGTACTTC. Its protein is CASSEAGGETQYF.

This clonotype was recorded many times. The V and J genes are TRBV7-2 and TRBJ2-7; D gene unclear. This CDR3 has 14 residues. CDR1 is SGHTA, CDR2 FQGNSA, per germline. V shed 2 bases and J shed 2 bases, with 10 bases lying between them. The CDR3: CASSLRDGTYEQYF. The CDR3 DNA follows: TGTGCCAGCAGCTTACGAGACGGAACCTACGAGCAGTACTTC.

The genes are TRBV5-6 and TRBJ2-5; 7 bases are shared with TRBD1. The CDR3 has 18 amino acids. Germline CDR1 and CDR2: SGHDT and YYEEEE. V lost 3 bases to trimming and J lost 0 bases; unmatched junction nucleotides: 14. In DNA form, the CDR3 reads TGTGCCAGCAGCTCGTATTCGGGACAGAGGATGTACCAAGAGACCCAGTACTTC. It translates to CASSSYSGQRMYQETQYF.

Many counts were recorded for this clonotype. The V and J genes are TRBV2 and TRBJ1-4; D remains ambiguous. V lost 3 bases, J lost 0 bases, and 11 bases lay in between. Germline loops: CDR1 SNHLY, CDR2 FYNNEI. The CDR3 is 16 amino acids. CDR3 residues: CASSEFYGSTNEKLFF. The CDR3 bases are TGTGCCAGCAGTGAGTTTTACGGATCAACTAATGAAAAACTGTTTTTT.

This clonotype was counted ten times or more. The V call is TRBV7-2, the J call TRBJ1-1; tentatively, D is TRBD1 (6 bases). Germline V gene lookup returns CDR1 SGHTA and CDR2 FQGNSA. Trimming removed 5 bases at V and 2 bases at J, with 15 bases between. This CDR3 is built from 15 residues. This chain's CDR3 is CASSLGGRINTEAFF. The CDR3 DNA is TGTGCCAGCAGCCTTGGGGGCAGGATTAACACTGAAGCTTTCTTT.

There are many counts of this clonotype. The chain has TRBV7-2 and TRBJ2-2; a possible D gene is TRBD1 (5 bases). CDR1 is SGHTA and CDR2 is FQGNSA in the germline V gene. The CDR3 runs to 19 residues. Trimming cost V 0 bases and J 3 bases, with 20 bases left between them. The CDR3 loop reads CASSLALRGGSRYTGELFF. The CDR3 coding sequence is TGTGCCAGCAGCTTAGCACTTAGGGGTGGTAGCAGATACACCGGGGAGCTGTTTTTT.

This clonotype has ten or more counts. The chain combines TRBV7-8 with TRBJ1-2; unclear D gene. The length of the CDR3 is 16 residues. CDR1 is SGHVS, CDR2 FQNEAQ, per germline. V gave up 3 bases and J gave up 0 bases, with 14 bases separating them. In nucleotides, the CDR3 is TGTGCCAGCAGCTTGGTTACGGGTCTGACTAACTATGGCTACACCTTC. This gives the protein CASSLVTGLTNYGYTF.

This clonotype was recorded many times. The V gene is TRBV11-1, the J gene TRBJ1-2; D not resolved. The CDR3 sequence is 13 residues long. V lost 8 bases and J lost 3, with 13 bases in between. Germline V gene lookup returns CDR1 SGHAT and CDR2 FQDESV (reference sequence). CDR3 region: CASAYAGDYGYTF. CDR3 nucleotides: TGTGCCAGCGCCTACGCGGGAGACTATGGCTACACCTTC.

This clonotype was seen repeatedly, ten times or more. The chain carries TRBV20-1 and TRBJ2-3, with 7 bases aligning to TRBD2. The CDR3 is 15 amino acids. Germline V gene data show CDR1 as DFQATT and CDR2 as SNEGSKA (reference sequence). With 3 bases clipped from V and 2 bases from J, the junction kept 8 bases outside the gene matches. The CDR3 loop is CSARRERGVTDTQYF. CDR3 coding DNA: TGCAGTGCTAGGCGGGAGCGGGGCGTCACAGATACGCAGTATTTT.

V gene TRBV20-1 combines with J gene TRBJ1-5; unclear D gene. Germline V gives CDR1 DFQATT, CDR2 SNEGSKA (reference sequence). The V end was cut by 2 bases, the J end by 4 bases, with 21 bases between. The CDR3 contains 17 residues. The CDR3 nucleotides are TGCAGTGCTAGACGTATACGGAGGTTGCCCATGAATCAGCCCCAGCATTTT. Its translation is CSARRIRRLPMNQPQHF.

The chain employs TRBV19 and TRBJ2-3, with TRBD2 matching over 13 bases. The CDR3 loop spans 16 amino acids. CDR1 and CDR2 from the germline V gene are LNHDA and SQIVND (reference sequence). The V gene end was trimmed by 3 bases and the J gene end by 6 bases; junction bases not matched to a gene: 6. The CDR3 here is CASSITSGGASDTQYF. Written as DNA, the CDR3 is TGTGCCAGTAGTATTACTAGCGGGGGGGCCTCGGATACGCAGTATTTT.

The table lists this clonotype with a few counts. The chain couples TRBV7-2 to TRBJ2-3; maybe TRBD2 (7 bases). V was clipped by 11 bases and J by 4 bases, with 16 bases between them. The CDR3 contains 13 residues. Germline lookup yields CDR1 SGHTA and CDR2 FQGNSA. CDR3 sequence: CAAVRGGPDTQYF. CDR3 bases: TGTGCCGCCGTAAGGGGGGGCCCAGATACGCAGTATTTT. Full variable domain (outside the CDR3, taken from reference TRBV7-2 and TRBJ2-3): GAGVSQSPSNKVTEKGKDVELRCDPISGHTALYWYRQSLGQGLEFLIYFQGNSAPDKSGLPSDRFSAERTGGSVSTLTIQRTQQEDSAVYLCAAVRGGPDTQYFGPGTRLTVL.

This clonotype was picked up many times. The chain is built from TRBV7-2 and TRBJ1-2; D is undetermined. The CDR3 loop spans 13 amino acids. V shed 1 base and J shed 7 bases, with 10 bases lying between them. CDR1 is SGHTA, CDR2 FQGNSA, per germline. CDR3 bases: TGTGCCAGCAGCTTAGTATGGTACGGTGGCTACACCTTC. Protein product: CASSLVWYGGYTF.

This clonotype came up a few times. The V gene is TRBV19, the J gene TRBJ1-1; tentatively, D is TRBD1 (6 bases). Germline-derived CDR1 and CDR2 are LNHDA and SQIVND (reference sequence). There are 13 residues in the CDR3. V lost 2 bases, J lost 7 bases, and 11 bases lay in between. The CDR3 is CASSIWGADEAFF. The CDR3 nucleotides are TGTGCCAGTAGTATATGGGGGGCCGATGAAGCTTTCTTT.

In this sample, this clonotype turned up many times. The chain employs TRBV5-4 and TRBJ2-3; 14 bases agree with TRBD2. With V trimmed by 4 bases and J by 1 base, 8 bases remained unmatched. The CDR3 contains 18 residues. CDR1 and CDR2 from the germline V gene are SGHNT and YYREEE (reference sequence). The CDR3 DNA follows: TGTGCCAGCAGCGGACGACTAGCGGGGGGGATGGGCACAGATACGCAGTATTTT. Its translation: CASSGRLAGGMGTDTQYF.

This clonotype has a count of ten or more. J is TRBJ1-3 and V is TRBV29-1; D is unclear. The CDR3 covers 13 residues. Germline V gives CDR1 SQVTM, CDR2 ANQGSEA. V was clipped by 7 bases and J by 0 bases, with 10 bases between them. DNA of the CDR3: TGCAGCGGGCAGACCAGCTCTGGAAACACCATATATTTT. Protein product: CSGQTSSGNTIYF.

At least ten counts were recorded for this clonotype. The chain employs TRBV12-3 or TRBV12-4 and TRBJ1-2; 10 nucleotides agree with TRBD1. The CDR3 sequence is 15 residues long. The J segment lost 4 bases and the V segment lost 3 bases, leaving 5 bases of the junction unmatched. CDR3 protein: CASSFRGTGAYGYTF. The CDR3 DNA is TGTGCCAGCAGTTTCCGGGGGACAGGGGCCTATGGCTACACCTTC.

This clonotype was detected a few times. The CDR3 is CSGQADGNTIYF. In DNA form, the CDR3 reads TGCAGCGGACAGGCGGATGGAAACACCATATATTTT. The chain employs TRBV29-1 and TRBJ1-3, with D possibly being TRBD1 (6 bases). Looked up from germline, CDR1 is SQVTM and CDR2 is ANQGSEA. The V end lost 7 bases, the J end lost 3 bases, and 10 bases lay between the germline ends. The CDR3 has 12 amino acids.

The chain uses TRBV7-9 and TRBJ2-7; no clear D gene. Trimming took 3 bases from V and 10 from J, leaving 13 bases between them. This CDR3 is built from 12 residues. CDR1 and CDR2 (germline): SEHNR, FQNEAQ (reference sequence). The CDR3 sequence is CASSFPQERQYF. CDR3 nucleotides: TGTGCCAGCAGCTTCCCCCAGGAAAGACAGTACTTC.

There are many counts of this clonotype. The V and J genes are TRBV29-1 and TRBJ1-1, with D perhaps TRBD1 (5 bases). The CDR3 totals 15 residues. V lost 8 bases, J lost 0 bases, and 19 bases lay in between. The V gene's germline CDR1 is SQVTM and CDR2 ANQGSEA. The CDR3 DNA reads TGCAGCACCTTCGGGGCCATGGGGGTGAACACTGAAGCTTTCTTT. Translating it yields CSTFGAMGVNTEAFF.

Details on this clonotype: A read error is possible here, since a much larger clone lies one base away. This chain links TRBV7-2 with TRBJ2-7, with TRBD1 identical over 7 bases. The germline V gene has CDR1 SGHTA and CDR2 FQGNSA. The CDR3 spans 14 residues. The CDR3 DNA follows: TGTGCCTGCAGCTTAGACAACAGGGGAAGGGAGCAGTACTTC. It yields the protein CACSLDNRGREQYF.